This T cell receptor (beta chain) was profiled in a study of identical twins. Study-wide points: Out-of-frame alpha sequences common to twins were enriched for low generation probability.

The germline gives CDR1 SQVTM, CDR2 ANQGSEA. V was cut by 2 bases and J by 6 bases, with 4 bases left in between. CDR3 size: 11 residues. A universal primer site was incorporated via template switching, and the cDNA contained unique molecular identifiers. TCRdb ran MiXCR on the 5' RACE reads and lists one entry per CDR3 protein. The table lists hundreds of thousands of distinct CDR3 sequences, around 6.6% of them singletons. As regards this clonotype: Its specificity is not known.

The same sample was also studied in work on yellow fever vaccine responses in identical twins. That paper adds: Twins reportedly appeared to share part of their vaccine T cell response while keeping part individual.

The sequenced sample was memory (CD45RO+) T cells sorted from blood. This chain uses TRBV29-1 with TRBJ2-2; D unclear. This clonotype originated in a woman between 18 and 30 years old in good health. Here the CDR3 reads CSVESPGELFF. The CDR3 DNA reads TGCAGCGTTGAATCGCCCGGGGAGCTGTTTTTT.